This TCR beta chain was obtained from a study of blood T cell repertoires in COVID-19. Across the whole study: PBMCs, B-cell-depleted T cells, or T cells were the source of the cDNA or gDNA that made up the material.

This CDR3 has 15 amino acids. V was pared by 1 base and J by 3 bases, with 12 bases between. The V gene's germline CDR1 is LNHDA and CDR2 SQIVND (reference sequence). Original data processing: Using reference gene primer amplification, nucleated cell counts were estimated. TCRdb's table, derived via immunoSEQ multiplex PCR, lists solely in-frame clones and lacks some. V and J calls and clone size are those listed in that table; D and trimming were worked out from the DNA. The sample holds 90,000 to 150,000 clones, about 89% seen once. The clonotype comes from a human donor with acute or convalescent COVID-19. The donor label of this sample is uncertain. Sequencing was carried out using peripheral blood. V usage is TRBV19 and J usage is TRBJ2-5; D gene uncertain. The CDR3 DNA sequence: TGTGCCAGTAGTATAGGGGCCACTTTAGAAGAGACCCAGTACTTC. It yields the protein CASSIGATLEETQYF.